This entry features one T cell receptor (beta chain) sequence. Its antigen is undetermined. This entry belongs to a study of cytomegalovirus exposure and HLA in healthy donors. Study-wide results and limits: Among immune exposure information, only CMV serostatus was available.

The donors gave bone marrow, and they were healthy. Unrecorded immune exposures were likely, despite nominal health at sampling. Looked up from germline, CDR1 is SNHLY and CDR2 is FYNNEI. The CDR3 is 15 residues long. V was shortened by 4 bases and J by 0 bases, with 10 bases between the two germline ends. A multiplex PCR was run with 60 Vbeta primers and 13 Jbeta primers. Clones were sequenced by immunoSEQ multiplex PCR, and TCRdb holds only the in-frame ones, with some missing. The table shows some 190,000 clones, with roughly 80% occurring only once. The receptor's source is a male donor in good health and CMV-seronegative. This chain links TRBV2 with TRBJ1-5; no reliable D call. Sequenced: PBMCs. DNA for the CDR3: TGTGCCAGCAGTGTGGAAGGAGATAGCAATCAGCCCCAGCATTTT. Its translation is CASSVEGDSNQPQHF.